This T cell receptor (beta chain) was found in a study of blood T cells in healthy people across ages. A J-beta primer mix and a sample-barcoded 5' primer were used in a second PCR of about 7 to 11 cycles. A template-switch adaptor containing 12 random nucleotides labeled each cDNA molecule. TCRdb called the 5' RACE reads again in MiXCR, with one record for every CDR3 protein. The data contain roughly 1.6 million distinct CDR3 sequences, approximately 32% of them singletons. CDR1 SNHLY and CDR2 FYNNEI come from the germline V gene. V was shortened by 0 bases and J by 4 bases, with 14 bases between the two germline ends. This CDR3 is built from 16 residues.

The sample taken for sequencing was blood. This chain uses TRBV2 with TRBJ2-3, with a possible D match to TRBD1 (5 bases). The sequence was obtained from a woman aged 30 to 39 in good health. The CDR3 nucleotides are TGTGCCAGCAGTGAAGCGCTAGGGGCACCTCCAGATACGCAGTATTTT. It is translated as CASSEALGAPPDTQYF.